A selection of T cell receptor beta chains follows, all from one sample in a study of shared clonotypes between healthy human individuals. The repertoire was sequenced with immunoSEQ multiplex PCR; TCRdb's copy has only in-frame clones and lacks some. Here the sample spans some 2,000,000 clones, about 95% being singletons. Sequencing was done on a sample of naive CD8+ T cells sorted from blood. The receptors derive from a man aged 18 to 35 in good health. CDR3s include the opening cysteine and the closing phenylalanine or tryptophan. The D gene is left open where the match is weak. Size values are once, few and many counts, or a class for expanded clones, and some rows have none.

D gene: NA
V gene: TRBV13
clone size: NA
J gene: TRBJ1-2
CDR3 protein: CASSTTNYGYTF
CDR3 DNA: TGTGCCAGCAGCACCACTAACTATGGCTACACCTTC

D gene: TRBD1
V gene: TRBV6-5
clone size: NA
J gene: TRBJ1-2
CDR3 protein: CASSSAGQGSYGYTF
CDR3 DNA: TGTGCCAGCAGCTCCGCGGGACAGGGGAGCTATGGCTACACCTTC

D gene: NA
V gene: TRBV6-1
clone size: once
J gene: TRBJ1-5
CDR3 protein: CASKVGDQPQHF
CDR3 DNA: TGTGCCAGCAAAGTGGGAGATCAGCCCCAGCATTTT

D gene: NA
V gene: TRBV10-1
clone size: NA
J gene: TRBJ1-1
CDR3 protein: CASSPGHYTEAFF
CDR3 DNA: TGCGCCAGCAGTCCGGGACACTACACTGAAGCTTTCTTT

D gene: NA
V gene: TRBV5-1
clone size: NA
J gene: TRBJ1-1
CDR3 protein: CASSVNPMNTEAFF
CDR3 DNA: TGCGCCAGCAGCGTGAATCCCATGAACACTGAAGCTTTCTTT

D gene: NA
V gene: TRBV30
clone size: NA
J gene: TRBJ2-7
CDR3 protein: CAWNKGGWEFSYEQYF
CDR3 DNA: TGTGCCTGGAACAAAGGGGGTTGGGAATTCTCCTACGAGCAGTACTTC

D gene: TRBD2
V gene: TRBV7-2
clone size: NA
J gene: TRBJ2-5
CDR3 protein: CASSLARLAGSAARGETQYF
CDR3 DNA: TGTGCCAGCAGCTTAGCGCGACTAGCGGGAAGCGCGGCCCGTGGGGAGACCCAGTACTTC

D gene: TRBD1
V gene: TRBV30
clone size: NA
J gene: TRBJ2-3
CDR3 protein: CAWIEGAGTDTQYF
CDR3 DNA: TGTGCCTGGATAGAGGGGGCGGGCACAGATACGCAGTATTTT

D gene: NA
V gene: TRBV4-3
clone size: NA
J gene: TRBJ2-2
CDR3 protein: CASSQESMGSEEGGELFF
CDR3 DNA: TGCGCCAGCAGCCAAGAATCGATGGGGAGTGAGGAAGGGGGGGAGCTGTTTTTT

D gene: TRBD1
V gene: TRBV28
clone size: NA
J gene: TRBJ2-7
CDR3 protein: CASSWDRLSSYEQYF
CDR3 DNA: TGTGCCAGCAGTTGGGACAGGCTAAGCTCCTACGAGCAGTACTTC

D gene: TRBD2
V gene: TRBV19
clone size: once
J gene: TRBJ2-5
CDR3 protein: CATSYRTSGQYQETQYF
CDR3 DNA: TGTGCCACCTCATATCGGACTAGCGGGCAATACCAAGAGACCCAGTACTTC

D gene: NA
V gene: TRBV5-4
clone size: NA
J gene: TRBJ2-7
CDR3 protein: CASSLEVTYEQYF
CDR3 DNA: TGTGCCAGCAGCTTGGAGGTCACCTACGAGCAGTACTTC

D gene: NA
V gene: TRBV11-2
clone size: NA
J gene: TRBJ2-7
CDR3 protein: CASSLRGTYEQYF
CDR3 DNA: TGTGCCAGCAGCTTACGAGGAACCTACGAGCAGTACTTC

D gene: TRBD2
V gene: TRBV4-3
clone size: once
J gene: TRBJ2-7
CDR3 protein: CASSQVGSGSDDEQYF
CDR3 DNA: TGCGCCAGCAGCCAAGTGGGGAGCGGGAGTGACGACGAGCAGTACTTC

D gene: NA
V gene: TRBV28
clone size: NA
J gene: TRBJ1-1
CDR3 protein: CASSLFMSTEAFF
CDR3 DNA: TGTGCCAGCAGTTTATTCATGTCTACTGAAGCTTTCTTT

D gene: TRBD2
V gene: TRBV7-9
clone size: NA
J gene: TRBJ2-5
CDR3 protein: CASSSTSGGRWETQYF
CDR3 DNA: TGTGCCAGCAGCTCCACTAGCGGGGGGCGGTGGGAGACCCAGTACTTC

D gene: TRBD2
V gene: TRBV25-1
clone size: NA
J gene: TRBJ2-3
CDR3 protein: CASSVSGSRLDTQYF
CDR3 DNA: TGTGCCAGCAGTGTTAGCGGGAGCAGGTTGGATACGCAGTATTTT

D gene: NA
V gene: TRBV28
clone size: NA
J gene: TRBJ2-6
CDR3 protein: CASSLTGEESYGANVLTF
CDR3 DNA: TGTGCCAGCAGTTTAACAGGGGAGGAGTCTTATGGGGCCAACGTCCTGACTTTC

D gene: TRBD2
V gene: TRBV7-9
clone size: NA
J gene: TRBJ2-7
CDR3 protein: CASSAPSGLAGAMSYEQYF
CDR3 DNA: TGTGCCAGCAGCGCGCCGTCTGGGCTAGCGGGAGCGATGAGCTACGAGCAGTACTTC

D gene: NA
V gene: TRBV14
clone size: NA
J gene: TRBJ2-2
CDR3 protein: CASSQDIRGSGELFF
CDR3 DNA: TGTGCCAGCAGCCAAGATATTCGGGGGTCGGGGGAGCTGTTTTTT

D gene: NA
V gene: TRBV6-5
clone size: NA
J gene: TRBJ1-1
CDR3 protein: CASSFLGVGTEAFF
CDR3 DNA: TGTGCCAGCAGTTTCCTAGGGGTCGGAACTGAAGCTTTCTTT

D gene: NA
V gene: TRBV4-3
clone size: NA
J gene: TRBJ1-2
CDR3 protein: CASSQGPFYGYTF
CDR3 DNA: TGCGCCAGCAGCCAGGGGCCCTTCTATGGCTACACCTTC

D gene: NA
V gene: TRBV28
clone size: NA
J gene: TRBJ1-5
CDR3 protein: CASSGMDRPQHF
CDR3 DNA: TGTGCCAGCAGTGGGATGGACAGGCCCCAGCATTTT